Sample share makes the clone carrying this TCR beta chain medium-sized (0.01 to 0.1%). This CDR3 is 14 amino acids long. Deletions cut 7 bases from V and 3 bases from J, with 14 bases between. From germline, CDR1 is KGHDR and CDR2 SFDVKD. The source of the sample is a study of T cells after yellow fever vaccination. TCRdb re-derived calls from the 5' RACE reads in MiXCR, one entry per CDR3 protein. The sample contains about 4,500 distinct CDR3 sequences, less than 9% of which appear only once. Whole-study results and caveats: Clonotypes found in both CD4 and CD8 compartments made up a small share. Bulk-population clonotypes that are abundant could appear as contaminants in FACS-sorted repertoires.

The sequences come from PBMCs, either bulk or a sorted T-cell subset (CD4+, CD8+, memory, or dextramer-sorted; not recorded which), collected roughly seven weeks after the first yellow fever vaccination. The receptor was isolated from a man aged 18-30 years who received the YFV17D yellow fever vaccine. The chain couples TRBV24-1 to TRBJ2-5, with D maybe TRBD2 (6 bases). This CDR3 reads CATSGWGEEETQYF. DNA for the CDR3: TGTGCCACCAGCGGATGGGGGGAGGAAGAGACCCAGTACTTC.